The 25 T cell receptor beta chains presented below share a single source sample, sequenced in a study of T-cell reconstitution after alpha-beta-depleted transplantation in children. Unique molecular identifiers tagged the TCRbeta library. TCRdb re-called the PCR reads with MiXCR, one entry per CDR3 protein. The sample lists approximately 290,000 distinct CDR3 sequences; 11% were seen once. Sequences were derived from peripheral blood, sampled 180 days after TCRalphabeta/CD19-depleted stem cell transplant. Every receptor here comes from a male patient between 2 and 15 years old who had a stem cell transplant for chronic granulomatous disease, so the T cells may come from the graft donor.

In its sample, this clonotype was seen many times. The CDR3 bases are TGCGCCAGCAGCTTGGTCAGGGCCCAAGAGACCCAGTACTTC. Protein sequence: CASSLVRAQETQYF. The rearrangement links TRBV5-1 to TRBJ2-5; D perhaps matches TRBD1 (5 bases). Trimming took 0 bases from V and 1 from J, leaving 7 bases between them. The CDR3 consists of 14 residues. CDR1 and CDR2 from the germline V gene are SGHRS and YFSETQ.

In its sample, this clonotype was seen a few times. The V and J genes are TRBV7-9 and TRBJ2-1, with TRBD2 identical over 14 bases. The length of the CDR3 is 17 residues. The ends lost 5 bases at V and 2 bases at J; junction bases unmatched: 5. Germline-derived CDR1 and CDR2 are SEHNR and FQNEAQ (reference sequence). The CDR3 DNA reads TGTGCCAGCAGCCCCCGACTAGCGGGAGGGACCTACAATGAGCAGTTCTTC. Protein: CASSPRLAGGTYNEQFF.

This clonotype was observed many times. The CDR3 spells CASSPQTGPHEQYF. The CDR3 coding sequence is TGTGCCAGCAGCCCTCAGACAGGACCCCACGAGCAGTACTTC. The rearrangement uses TRBV5-8 and TRBJ2-7; possible D gene TRBD1, 6 bases. This CDR3 is 14 amino acids long. Between the trimmed V and J ends, which lost 4 bases and 5 bases, there was a span of 16 bases. The germline V gene encodes CDR1 SGHTS and CDR2 YDEGEE.

In this sample, this clonotype turned up many times. The chain employs TRBV20-1 and TRBJ1-5; tentative D call: TRBD1 (6 bases). Trimming removed 5 bases from V and 0 bases from J, with 11 bases in between. The CDR3 totals 14 residues. Germline assignment: CDR1 DFQATT and CDR2 SNEGSKA (reference sequence). CDR3 in amino acids: CSAQGGNSNQPQHF. CDR3 nucleotide sequence: TGCAGTGCTCAAGGGGGGAATAGCAATCAGCCCCAGCATTTT.

This clonotype has at least ten counts. The V and J genes are TRBV29-1 and TRBJ2-7; unclear D gene. Between the trimmed V and J ends, which lost 4 bases and 3 bases, there was a span of 7 bases. The CDR3 is 11 residues long. Germline CDR1 and CDR2: SQVTM and ANQGSEA. CDR3 sequence reads: CSVVWGYEQYF. CDR3 in DNA: TGCAGCGTTGTATGGGGCTACGAGCAGTACTTC.

This clonotype was counted at least ten times. This chain links TRBV7-2 with TRBJ2-1; D may be TRBD2 (5 bases). This CDR3 contains 13 residues. V lost 7 bases and J 12 bases, leaving 19 bases between the germline ends. Per the germline V gene, CDR1 is SGHTA and CDR2 is FQGNSA. CDR3: CASTSPLTSGQFF. The DNA for the CDR3 is TGTGCCAGCACCTCCCCACTAACCAGCGGGCAGTTCTTC.

At least ten counts were recorded for this clonotype. V usage is TRBV5-5 and J usage is TRBJ2-2, with 8 bases lining up with TRBD2. Trimming at V came to 5 bases and at J to 1 base, leaving 13 bases not matched to a gene. The CDR3 is made up of 18 amino acids. Germline CDR1 SGHKS, CDR2 YYEKEE (reference sequence). The DNA for the CDR3 is TGTGCCAGCAGTTGGGCGGGGGGATCTCCGGTGAACACCGGGGAGCTGTTTTTT. Its translation is CASSWAGGSPVNTGELFF.

In this sample, this clonotype turned up many times. The chain recombines TRBV12-3 or TRBV12-4 with TRBJ2-7, with 8 positions matching TRBD2. The CDR3 consists of 15 residues. After removal of 5 bases from V and 6 bases from J, the junction contained 12 bases not matched to a gene. For the CDR3, the DNA is TGTGCCAGCAGTACTCCGGGACTAGGATCTGGCGAGCAGTACTTC. This encodes CASSTPGLGSGEQYF.

This clonotype was counted at least ten times. This chain uses TRBV28 with TRBJ2-2; D remains ambiguous. Per germline, CDR1 MDHEN and CDR2 SYDVKM. Trimming pared 1 base from V and 1 base from J, leaving 10 bases between. The CDR3 is 16 amino acids. In DNA, the CDR3 is TGTGCCAGCAGTTTATATGGGGTGTTGAACACCGGGGAGCTGTTTTTT. Its translation: CASSLYGVLNTGELFF.

Written as DNA, the CDR3 is TGTGCCAGCAGCTTGACAGGGGTTGGAAAGGGAGATACGCAGTATTTT. It translates to CASSLTGVGKGDTQYF. The rearrangement uses TRBV7-2 and TRBJ2-3, with 8 bases fitting TRBD1. The length of the CDR3 is 16 residues. CDR1 is SGHTA and CDR2 is FQGNSA in the germline V gene. V dropped 3 bases and J dropped 5; count of bases not matched to a gene: 10.

This clonotype was counted ten times or more. Here the CDR3 DNA reads TGCGCCAGCAGCTTTCAAGTCAGGGGTAACTATGGCTACACCTTC. Translating gives CASSFQVRGNYGYTF. The chain combines TRBV5-1 with TRBJ1-2; D might be TRBD1 (6 bases). Germline V gene lookup returns CDR1 SGHRS and CDR2 YFSETQ. Trimming left V 2 bases short and J 1 base short, with 12 bases between. The CDR3 loop spans 15 amino acids.

To note about this clonotype: A much larger clonotype is one base distant, so this may be a read error. This sequence joins TRBV20-1 and TRBJ1-6; D is perhaps TRBD1 (6 bases). Looked up from germline, CDR1 is DFQATT and CDR2 is SNEGSKA (reference sequence). The CDR3 has 14 amino acids. DNA of the CDR3: TGCAGTGCGAGAGAGGGGGGGAGGGGCTTACCCCTCCACTTT. Translating it yields CSAREGGRGLPLHF.

This clonotype has at least ten counts. The rearrangement uses TRBV20-1 and TRBJ1-1; 8 positions match TRBD1. J gave up 2 bases and V 6 bases, and 8 bases lay outside the gene matches. Germline V gene sequence: CDR1 DFQATT, CDR2 SNEGSKA (reference sequence). The CDR3 covers 14 residues. The CDR3 here is CSAPRQGKNTEAFF. Here the CDR3 DNA reads TGCAGTGCGCCCCGACAGGGGAAAAACACTGAAGCTTTCTTT.

This clonotype was seen repeatedly, ten times or more. The chain couples TRBV20-1 to TRBJ2-1; D is unclear. V lost 2 bases, J lost 4 bases, and 12 bases lay in between. Germline V gene lookup returns CDR1 DFQATT and CDR2 SNEGSKA (reference sequence). CDR3 length equals 14 residues. This CDR3 reads CSARLERPYNEQFF. DNA of the CDR3: TGCAGTGCTAGACTGGAGCGACCTTACAATGAGCAGTTCTTC.

This clonotype showed up many times. This rearrangement joins TRBV20-1 to TRBJ2-1, with a weak D call TRBD1 (6 bases). The V end was cut by 6 bases, the J end by 2 bases, with 17 bases between. This CDR3 has 15 residues. Per germline, CDR1 DFQATT and CDR2 SNEGSKA (reference sequence). CDR3: CSALLYRVPYNEQFF. In DNA, the CDR3 is TGCAGTGCCCTACTTTACAGGGTCCCCTACAATGAGCAGTTCTTC.

This clonotype was seen ten or more times. The chain combines TRBV11-2 with TRBJ2-3, with 11 bases lining up with TRBD2. CDR3 length: 16 residues. Looked up from germline, CDR1 is SGHAT and CDR2 is FQNNGV. Unmatched junction bases numbered 2, after V lost 1 base and J lost 2 bases. The CDR3 coding sequence is TGTGCCAGCAGCTTAGGGGGACTAGCGGTCACAGATACGCAGTATTTT. This sequence encodes CASSLGGLAVTDTQYF. Combining the CDR3 with reference TRBV11-2 and TRBJ2-3 gives the whole variable domain EAGVAQSPRYKIIEKRQSVAFWCNPISGHATLYWYQQILGQGPKLLIQFQNNGVVDDSQLPKDRFSAERLKGVDSTLKIQPAKLEDSAVYLCASSLGGLAVTDTQYFGPGTRLTVL.

This clonotype was observed at least ten times. The CDR3 loop is CASSLQGGYGYTF. CDR3 sequence (DNA): TGTGCCAGCAGCTTACAGGGGGGCTATGGCTACACCTTC. The chain combines TRBV13 with TRBJ1-2, with 7 bases aligning to TRBD1. The CDR3 is 13 residues long. Germline V lookup: CDR1 PRHDT, CDR2 FYEKMQ (reference sequence). V lost 2 bases to trimming and J lost 4 bases; unmatched junction nucleotides: 1.

This clonotype was picked up a small number of times. CDR3 coding DNA: TGTGCCAGCAGTCCACCCGCGGGACAGTTAGCGCGTAGGGAAGAGACCCAGTACTTC. It codes for CASSPPAGQLARREETQYF. V is TRBV12-3 or TRBV12-4 and J is TRBJ2-5; a weak D match, TRBD1 (7 bases). V shed 5 bases and J shed 3 bases, with 28 bases lying between them. This CDR3 region has 19 residues.

The chain links TRBV2 to TRBJ2-5; D gene ambiguous. V was trimmed by 3 bases and J by 5 bases, leaving 7 bases between them. Germline V gives CDR1 SNHLY, CDR2 FYNNEI. The CDR3 is 12 amino acids. The CDR3 reads CASSELRETQYF. The CDR3 nucleotides are TGTGCCAGCAGTGAGTTAAGGGAGACCCAGTACTTC.

This clonotype showed up many times. The CDR3 coding sequence is TGTGCCACGAGGAACCTTAGGAAATACGACACTGAAGCTTTCTTT. As protein: CATRNLRKYDTEAFF. This chain joins TRBV6-1 and TRBJ1-1, with D unclear. V was pared by 10 bases and J by 3 bases, with 21 bases between. There are 15 residues in the CDR3. The germline CDR1 and CDR2 sequences are MNHNS and SASEGT.

The table lists this clonotype with a few counts. The chain couples TRBV13 to TRBJ2-7, with 8 bases that match TRBD2. Per the germline V gene, CDR1 is PRHDT and CDR2 is FYEKMQ (reference sequence). J gave up 2 bases and V 3 bases, and 12 bases lay outside the gene matches. CDR3 size: 17 residues. For the CDR3, the DNA is TGTGCCAGCAGCTTCTCTGGAAGAGTAGCGGGGACCTACGAGCAGTACTTC. Amino acid sequence: CASSFSGRVAGTYEQYF.

This clonotype has at least ten counts. The chain uses TRBV20-1 and TRBJ1-6; possibly TRBD1 for D (5 bases). CDR1 DFQATT and CDR2 SNEGSKA come from the germline V gene (reference sequence). The V end was cut by 1 base, the J end by 7 bases, with 11 bases between. The CDR3 runs to 14 residues. In DNA form, the CDR3 reads TGCAGTGCTAGAGGTAACAGGCCAAATTCACCCCTCCACTTT. It translates to CSARGNRPNSPLHF.

The rearrangement joins TRBV19 to TRBJ1-2, with D possibly being TRBD1 (5 bases). Germline loops: CDR1 LNHDA, CDR2 SQIVND (reference sequence). This CDR3 comprises 16 residues. The V gene lost 7 bases and the J gene lost 4 bases, with 22 bases spanning the gap. The CDR3 DNA reads as TGTGCCAGTAAAAGGGGTCGGGCACAGTACGTCTATGGCTACACCTTC. Translating gives CASKRGRAQYVYGYTF.

V usage is TRBV5-1 and J usage is TRBJ2-7, with TRBD2 identical over 8 bases. The V gene's germline CDR1 is SGHRS and CDR2 YFSETQ. The V segment lost 7 bases and the J segment 1 base; nucleotides outside the gene matches: 1. The CDR3 consists of 12 residues. CDR3 loop: CASGTSSYEQYF. The CDR3 DNA follows: TGCGCCAGCGGGACTAGTTCCTACGAGCAGTACTTC.

The gene calls are TRBV5-1 and TRBJ2-7; 8 bases align to TRBD2. The CDR3 contains 18 residues. V lost 0 bases, J lost 2 bases, and 13 bases stayed unmatched. CDR1 and CDR2 (germline): SGHRS, YFSETQ. The CDR3 DNA is TGCGCCAGCAGCTTGGAACCTTGGTCGGGAGGGCCCACCTACGAGCAGTACTTC. It translates to CASSLEPWSGGPTYEQYF.